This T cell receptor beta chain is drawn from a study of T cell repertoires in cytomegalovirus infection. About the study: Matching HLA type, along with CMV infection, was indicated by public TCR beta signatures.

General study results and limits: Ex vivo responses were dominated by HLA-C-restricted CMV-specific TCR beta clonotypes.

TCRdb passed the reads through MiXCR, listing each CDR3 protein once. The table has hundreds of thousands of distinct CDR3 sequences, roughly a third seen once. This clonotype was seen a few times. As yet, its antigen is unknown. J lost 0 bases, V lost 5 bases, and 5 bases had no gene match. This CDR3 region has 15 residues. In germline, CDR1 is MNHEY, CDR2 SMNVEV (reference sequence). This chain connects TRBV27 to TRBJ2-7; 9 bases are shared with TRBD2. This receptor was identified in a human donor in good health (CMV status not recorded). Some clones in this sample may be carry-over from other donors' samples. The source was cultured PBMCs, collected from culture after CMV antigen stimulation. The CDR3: CASSVLAGPSYEQYF. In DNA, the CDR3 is TGTGCCAGCAGTGTCCTAGCGGGACCCTCCTACGAGCAGTACTTC.